This T cell receptor beta chain was observed in a study of CXCR3 chemokines and chemotherapy response in bladder cancer. There are 12 residues in the CDR3. CDR1 and CDR2 from the germline V gene are DFQATT and SNEGSKA (reference sequence). V lost 5 bases and J 3 bases, leaving 9 bases between the germline ends. TCRdb redid the calling of the PCR reads with MiXCR, one entry per CDR3 protein. The sample has more than 7,000 distinct CDR3 sequences; over 10% are singletons. Ten or more counts support this clonotype. J is TRBJ2-3 and V is TRBV20-1, with D perhaps being TRBD1 or TRBD2 (5 bases each). This TCR was recovered from a human donor with bladder cancer that responded to neoadjuvant chemotherapy. Sample collection was performed from a patient whose treatment included neoadjuvant chemotherapy. The CDR3 DNA follows: TGCAGTGCTGTCGGGGCTACAGATACGCAGTATTTT. This sequence encodes CSAVGATDTQYF.